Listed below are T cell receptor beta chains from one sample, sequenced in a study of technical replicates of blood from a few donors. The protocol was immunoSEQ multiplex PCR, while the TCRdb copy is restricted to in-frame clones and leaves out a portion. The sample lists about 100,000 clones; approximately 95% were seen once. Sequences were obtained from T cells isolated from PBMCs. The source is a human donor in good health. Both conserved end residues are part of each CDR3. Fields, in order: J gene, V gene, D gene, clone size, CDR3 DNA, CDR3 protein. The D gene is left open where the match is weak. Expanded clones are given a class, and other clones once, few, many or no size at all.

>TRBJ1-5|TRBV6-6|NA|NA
TGTGCCAGCAGGGGGGGACCGCGCAATCAGCCCCAGCATTTT
CASRGGPRNQPQHF
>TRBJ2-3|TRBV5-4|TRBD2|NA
TGTGCCAGCAGCTTCGCCGGGACTAGCGTCACAGATACGCAGTATTTT
CASSFAGTSVTDTQYF
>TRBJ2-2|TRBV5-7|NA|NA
TGTGCCAGCCATCTTTCCCCGGAGTCAGGGAAGCGACTGTTTTTT
CASHLSPESGKRLFF
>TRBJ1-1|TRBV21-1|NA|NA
TGTGCCAGCGGCGGTCTCAGGGGGAGGATGAACACTGAAGCTTTCTTT
CASGGLRGRMNTEAFF
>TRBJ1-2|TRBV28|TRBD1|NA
TGTGCCAGCAGAGGGCCGGGACAGGGGGTCTCTGGCTACACCTTC
CASRGPGQGVSGYTF
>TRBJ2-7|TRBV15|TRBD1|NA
TGTGCCACCAGCAGCGCCTTGGACAGGGGGCGATACGAGCAGTACTTC
CATSSALDRGRYEQYF
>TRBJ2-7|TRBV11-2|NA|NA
TGTGCCAGCAGCTTATCCCGTACGGGTTCCTACGAGCAGTACTTC
CASSLSRTGSYEQYF
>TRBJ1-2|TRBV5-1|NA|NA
TGCGCCAGCAGCCTACAGGGAAATTCGGATGGCTACACCTTC
CASSLQGNSDGYTF
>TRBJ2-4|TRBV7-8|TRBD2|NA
TGTGCCAGCAGCCCACGACTAGCGGGAGCCAAAAACATTCAGTACTTC
CASSPRLAGAKNIQYF
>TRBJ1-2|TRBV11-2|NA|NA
TGTGCCAGCAGCTTAGGACTTTCCCACTATGGCTACACCTTC
CASSLGLSHYGYTF
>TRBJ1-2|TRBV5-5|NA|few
TGTGCCAGCCACCCGGCCAGATCGGAGTACTATGGCTACACCTTC
CASHPARSEYYGYTF
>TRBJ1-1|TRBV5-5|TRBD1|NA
TGTGCCAGCAGCCCGGAGGGACAGGGGGCGCGGACGGCTTTCTTT
CASSPEGQGARTAFF
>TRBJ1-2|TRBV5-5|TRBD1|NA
TGTGCCAGCAGCCCTGGGGACAGGGTCTTCTATGGCTACACCTTC
CASSPGDRVFYGYTF
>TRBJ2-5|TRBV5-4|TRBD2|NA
TGTGCCAGCAGTAAAAAAGCGGGGGGCCTTGGCGAGACCCAGTACTTC
CASSKKAGGLGETQYF
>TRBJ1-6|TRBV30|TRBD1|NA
TGTGGAAGTGGGACAGGGGGGAATTCACCCCTCCACTTT
CGSGTGGNSPLHF
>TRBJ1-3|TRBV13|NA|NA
TGTGCCAGCAGCCCAACGTCCTTTACAGGGTTCGTCGCTGGAAACACCATATATTTT
CASSPTSFTGFVAGNTIYF
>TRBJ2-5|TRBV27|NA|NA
TGTGCCAGCAGTTTATTAGCGTCTGAGACCCAGTACTTC
CASSLLASETQYF
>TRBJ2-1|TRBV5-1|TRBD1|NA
TGCGCCAGCAGCTCCACAGGGGAATTTTCCAATGAGCAGTTCTTC
CASSSTGEFSNEQFF
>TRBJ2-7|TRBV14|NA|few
TGTGCCAGCAGCCAAGACAGCGGGCGGGAGCAGTACTTC
CASSQDSGREQYF
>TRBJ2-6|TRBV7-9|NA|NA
TGTGCCAGCAGCTTTCGGGGGGCGGTTGGGGCCAACGTCCTGACTTTC
CASSFRGAVGANVLTF
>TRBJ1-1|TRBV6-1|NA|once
TGTGCCAGCACTGCCCGAGACACCGGGGGCACTGAAGCTTTCTTT
CASTARDTGGTEAFF
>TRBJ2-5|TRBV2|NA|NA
TGTGCCAGCAGTGCCCCGCAGGTCCCGGGGGAGACCCAGTACTTC
CASSAPQVPGETQYF
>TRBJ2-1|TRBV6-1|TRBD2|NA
TGTGCCAGCAGTGAAGTGTTACTAGCGCGGAATGAGCAGTTCTTC
CASSEVLLARNEQFF
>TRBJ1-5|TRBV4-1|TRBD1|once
TGCGCCAGCAGCCAAGGGACAGGGTATCAGCCCCAGCATTTT
CASSQGTGYQPQHF
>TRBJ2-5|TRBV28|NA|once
TGTGCCAGCAGTCCCGATAGAGCAGGGCAAGAGACCCAGTACTTC
CASSPDRAGQETQYF
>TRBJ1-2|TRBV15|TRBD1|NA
TGTGCCACCAGCAGCCGGGACAGGGGAATGCTTGGCTACACCTTC
CATSSRDRGMLGYTF
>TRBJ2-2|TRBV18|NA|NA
TGTGCCAGCTCACGACAGAGTAACACCGGGGAGCTGTTTTTT
CASSRQSNTGELFF
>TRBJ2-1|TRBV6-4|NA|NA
TGTGCCAGCCCAGACAGGTTAGGCGACTCCAATAATGAGCAGTTCTTC
CASPDRLGDSNNEQFF
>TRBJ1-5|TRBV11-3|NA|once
TGTGCCAGCAGCTTAGGGCCTGAACAGCCCCAGCATTTT
CASSLGPEQPQHF
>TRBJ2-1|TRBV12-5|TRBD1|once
TGTGCTAGTGGTTTGGTTACAGGGGGCCCCAGGTATGAGCAGTTCTTC
CASGLVTGGPRYEQFF
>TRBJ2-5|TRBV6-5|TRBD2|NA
TGTGCCAGCAGTCAAGGGACTAGTTGGGAGACCCAGTACTTC
CASSQGTSWETQYF
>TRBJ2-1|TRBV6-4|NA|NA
TGTGCCAGCAGTGAGAGACAGGCGGCCTACAATGAGCAGTTCTTC
CASSERQAAYNEQFF
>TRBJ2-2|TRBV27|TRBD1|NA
TGTGCCAGCAGTTTGGGGACAGGGGACACCGGGGAGCTGTTTTTT
CASSLGTGDTGELFF
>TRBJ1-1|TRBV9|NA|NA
TGTGCCAGCAGCGGCAAGCCAAAGAACACTGAAGCTTTCTTT
CASSGKPKNTEAFF
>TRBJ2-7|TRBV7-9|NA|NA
TGTGCCAGCAGCCATAAACCCGATCAGGGTACCCCCTACGAGCAGTACTTC
CASSHKPDQGTPYEQYF
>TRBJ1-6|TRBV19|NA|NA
TGTGCCAGTAGTAGCACAAATCCAAGCTCCTATAATTCACCCCTCCACTTT
CASSSTNPSSYNSPLHF
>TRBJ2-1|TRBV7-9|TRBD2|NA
TGTGCCAGCAGCATCAGCGGGAGATCCTACAATGAGCAGTTCTTC
CASSISGRSYNEQFF
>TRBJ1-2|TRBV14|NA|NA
TGTGCCAGCAGCGATGCTCGAGAATGGTATGGCTACACCTTC
CASSDAREWYGYTF
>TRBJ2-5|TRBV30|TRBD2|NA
TGTGCCTGGAGCGCGGAGCGGGGCGCAGGGACCCAGTACTTC
CAWSAERGAGTQYF
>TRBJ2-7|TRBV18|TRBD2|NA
TGTGCCAGCTCACCGCGGACTAGCGGTGCGACCTACGAGCAGTACTTC
CASSPRTSGATYEQYF
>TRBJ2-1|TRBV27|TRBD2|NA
TGTGCCAGCAGTTTGGTAGCGGGAACGGACAATGAGCAGTTCTTC
CASSLVAGTDNEQFF
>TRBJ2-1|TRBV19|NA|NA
TGTGCCAGTACCTCAGAGGGTCGTGTGTACAATGAGCAGTTCTTC
CASTSEGRVYNEQFF
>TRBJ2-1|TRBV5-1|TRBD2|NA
TGCGCCAGCAGCTCCTTAGCGGGGGGGGACAATGAGCAGTTCTTC
CASSSLAGGDNEQFF
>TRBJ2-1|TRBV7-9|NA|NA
TGTGCCAGCCAAGAGGAAGGCAATGAGCAGTTCTTC
CASQEEGNEQFF
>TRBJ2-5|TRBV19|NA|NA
TGTGCCAGTAGTATCGGCGACTCAAAGGGGGAGACCCAGTACTTC
CASSIGDSKGETQYF